A single sample is the source of the 26 T cell receptor beta chains below, sequenced in a study of graft-versus-host responses after intestinal transplantation. Assay: immunoSEQ multiplex PCR; the TCRdb copy retains only in-frame clones and omits some. The sample includes around 120,000 clones, over 75% of them seen just once. These receptors' antigens are unknown. The sequencing here drew on unstimulated CD4+ T cells sorted from spleen or lymph node cells, taken before intestinal transplant. The source of these receptors is a human donor who received an intestinal transplant.

The chain employs TRBV5-1 and TRBJ2-7; D unclear. V lost 0 bases and J 5 bases, leaving 12 bases between the germline ends. The CDR3 sequence is 14 residues long. Germline-derived CDR1 and CDR2 are SGHRS and YFSETQ. The CDR3 DNA reads TGCGCCAGCAGCTTGGGACACCTTAATAACGAGCAGTACTTC. Translation: CASSLGHLNNEQYF.

This rearrangement joins TRBV5-4 to TRBJ2-5, with 9 bases aligning to TRBD1. Judging by the DNA end, TRBJ2-7 fits better; the J call may be wrong. There are 14 residues in the CDR3. Germline V gene data show CDR1 as SGHNT and CDR2 as YYREEE (reference sequence). The CDR3 loop is CASSRNRGLGEQYF. As DNA, the CDR3 is TGTGCCAGCAGCCGGAACAGGGGGCTGGGCGAGCAGTACTTC.

The V and J genes are TRBV6-5 and TRBJ1-6, with 7 positions matching TRBD1. Per the germline V gene, CDR1 is MNHEY and CDR2 is SVGAGI. Trimming cost V 0 bases and J 12 bases; bases outside gene matches: 8. This CDR3 contains 15 residues. CDR3: CASSYSTGTLRPLHF. The DNA for the CDR3 is TGTGCCAGCAGTTACTCGACAGGGACCCTACGACCCCTCCACTTT.

V is TRBV19 and J is TRBJ2-5; 11 nucleotides line up with TRBD2. This CDR3 is built from 14 residues. Looked up from germline, CDR1 is LNHDA and CDR2 is SQIVND (reference sequence). The J segment lost 5 bases and the V segment lost 4 bases, leaving 3 bases of the junction unmatched. CDR3: CASSRRLAGETQYF. The CDR3 bases are TGTGCCAGTAGTAGAAGACTAGCGGGGGAGACCCAGTACTTC.

The chain joins TRBV29-1 to TRBJ2-5; 10 nucleotides agree with TRBD2. J lost 3 bases, V lost 4 bases, and 5 bases had no gene match. Germline V gene sequence: CDR1 SQVTM, CDR2 ANQGSEA. The CDR3 has 14 amino acids. This CDR3 is CSVAPSGREETQYF. For the CDR3, the DNA is TGCAGCGTTGCGCCTAGCGGGAGAGAAGAGACCCAGTACTTC.

The chain couples TRBV18 to TRBJ1-4; a weak D match, TRBD1 (6 bases). Looked up from germline, CDR1 is KGHSH and CDR2 is LQKENI. CDR3 size: 16 residues. V was cut by 4 bases and J by 3 bases, with 15 bases left in between. CDR3 region: CASSLGLPGANEKLFF. CDR3 in DNA: TGTGCCAGCTCACTAGGACTGCCAGGGGCTAATGAAAAACTGTTTTTT.

The V gene is TRBV6-6, the J gene TRBJ2-7; D call uncertain. CDR1 and CDR2 (germline): MNHNY, SVGAGI (reference sequence). V was clipped by 7 bases and J by 2 bases, with 6 bases between them. The CDR3 length is 11 residues. The CDR3: CASMGAYEQYF. The CDR3 nucleotides read TGTGCCAGCATGGGCGCCTACGAGCAGTACTTC.

This clone has a single count. The chain has TRBV5-1 and TRBJ1-4, with 7 bases that match TRBD1. CDR1 is SGHRS and CDR2 is YFSETQ in the germline V gene. Trimming removed 8 bases from V and 2 bases from J; junction bases left unmatched: 6. There are 14 residues in the CDR3. CDR3 protein: CASTPGGTNEKLFF. CDR3 DNA sequence: TGCGCCAGTACACCAGGGGGGACTAATGAAAAACTGTTTTTT.

A single count supports this clone. The V and J genes are TRBV6-1 and TRBJ1-3, with D possibly being TRBD1 (6 bases). The ends were cut back, 3 bases at V and 0 bases at J, with 6 bases in the middle. This CDR3 spans 14 amino acids. The germline V gene encodes CDR1 MNHNS and CDR2 SASEGT. In nucleotides, the CDR3 is TGTGCCAGCAGTGAGGGACACTCTGGAAACACCATATATTTT. It yields the protein CASSEGHSGNTIYF.

The chain carries TRBV6-5 and TRBJ1-4; D is unresolved. V was pared by 2 bases and J by 0 bases, with 10 bases between. The germline V gene encodes CDR1 MNHEY and CDR2 SVGAGI. The CDR3 runs 16 residues. CDR3 nucleotides: TGTGCCAGCAGTTACGAACACATACCAACTAATGAAAAACTGTTTTTT. It yields the protein CASSYEHIPTNEKLFF.

On this clone itself: This CDR3 is also generated by other DNA sequences in the sample. The rearrangement joins TRBV6-1 to TRBJ2-7, with a weak D call TRBD1 (6 bases). The V and J ends lost 8 bases and 2 bases respectively, with 19 bases between them. Germline V gives CDR1 MNHNS, CDR2 SASEGT. The CDR3 has 15 residues. This chain's CDR3 is CASWGRPDGPYEQYF. DNA of the CDR3: TGTGCCAGCTGGGGGCGGCCTGATGGACCCTACGAGCAGTACTTC.

This clone has only a few counts. The rearrangement links TRBV7-2 to TRBJ2-5; maybe TRBD2 (5 bases). Germline V CDR1 and CDR2: SGHTA, FQGNSA. V dropped 4 bases and J dropped 2 bases, with 17 bases sitting between them. This CDR3 has 16 amino acids. The CDR3, as DNA: TGTGCCAGCAGCTCGATTCCAGGACGGGGTCAAGAGACCCAGTACTTC. Protein: CASSSIPGRGQETQYF.

The chain is built from TRBV10-3 and TRBJ1-4, with unresolved D. V lost 3 bases to trimming and J lost 7 bases, with 9 bases between them. The CDR3 is made up of 13 amino acids. Per the germline V gene, CDR1 is ENHRY and CDR2 is SYGVKD. The CDR3 DNA is TGTGCCATCAGTGAACGGGGAAGTGAAAAACTGTTTTTT. It specifies CAISERGSEKLFF.

The chain carries TRBV7-3 and TRBJ2-2; 8 nucleotides match TRBD1. The CDR3 runs to 15 residues. Germline V gene data show CDR1 as SGHTA and CDR2 as FQGTGA. After removal of 6 bases from V and 2 bases from J, the junction contained 5 bases not matched to a gene. CDR3 DNA: TGTGCCAGCAGTAGACAGGGGCTCAACACCGGGGAGCTGTTTTTT. It translates to CASSRQGLNTGELFF. The entire variable domain, with the rest obtained from reference TRBV7-3 and TRBJ2-2, is as follows: GAGVSQTPSNKVTEKGKYVELRCDPISGHTALYWYRQSLGQGPEFLIYFQGTGAADDSGLPNDRFFAVRPEGSVSTLKIQRTERGDSAVYLCASSRQGLNTGELFFGEGSRLTVL.

The chain recombines TRBV28 with TRBJ2-7; 8 positions match TRBD1. CDR1 and CDR2 from the germline V gene are MDHEN and SYDVKM. The V and J ends lost 6 bases and 3 bases, in that order; junction bases with no gene match: 7. The CDR3 has 14 residues. CDR3 bases: TGTGCCAGCAGGAGTACAGGGGGGAACTACGAGCAGTACTTC. As protein: CASRSTGGNYEQYF.

The gene calls are TRBV28 and TRBJ2-3; 11 nucleotides line up with TRBD1. Germline V lookup: CDR1 MDHEN, CDR2 SYDVKM. CDR3 length: 14 residues. The V and J ends lost 3 bases and 6 bases, in that order; junction bases with no gene match: 2. CDR3 nucleotide sequence: TGTGCCAGCAGTTTTAGGGACAGGGGGGATACGCAGTATTTT. As protein: CASSFRDRGDTQYF. Together with reference TRBV28 and TRBJ2-3, the CDR3 gives the full variable domain: DVKVTQSSRYLVKRTGEKVFLECVQDMDHENMFWYRQDPGLGLRLIYFSYDVKMKEKGDIPEGYSVSREKKERFSLILESASTNQTSMYLCASSFRDRGDTQYFGPGTRLTVL.

The gene calls are TRBV7-6 and TRBJ2-3; 9 nucleotides match TRBD2. CDR1 SGHVS and CDR2 FNYEAQ come from the germline V gene. This CDR3 region has 15 residues. The trim removed 4 bases at V and 3 bases at J, leaving 5 bases unmatched. The CDR3 region has the DNA TGTGCCAGCAGCTCGCGGGGGGGCCCAACAGATACGCAGTATTTT. As protein: CASSSRGGPTDTQYF. Full variable domain (rest looked up from reference TRBV7-6 and TRBJ2-3): GAGVSQSPRYKVTKRGQDVALRCDPISGHVSLYWYRQALGQGPEFLTYFNYEAQQDKSGLPNDRFSAERPEGSISTLTIQRTEQRDSAMYRCASSSRGGPTDTQYFGPGTRLTVL.

The rearrangement links TRBV7-2 to TRBJ2-7; D is perhaps TRBD2 (5 bases). The CDR3 runs 13 residues. V lost 3 bases and J 4 bases, leaving 10 bases between the germline ends. CDR1 and CDR2 (germline): SGHTA, FQGNSA. The CDR3 DNA reads TGTGCCAGCAGCTTGTATCCGGGATACGAGCAGTACTTC. The encoded protein is CASSLYPGYEQYF. The whole variable domain, filled in from reference TRBV7-2 and TRBJ2-7, reads GAGVSQSPSNKVTEKGKDVELRCDPISGHTALYWYRQSLGQGLEFLIYFQGNSAPDKSGLPSDRFSAERTGGSVSTLTIQRTQQEDSAVYLCASSLYPGYEQYFGPGTRLTVT.

The J gene is TRBJ2-3, the V gene TRBV6-1; TRBD1 matches 9 bases. Germline loops: CDR1 MNHNS, CDR2 SASEGT. This CDR3 contains 14 residues. Losses at the gene ends were 4 bases for V and 4 bases for J; bases not matched to a gene: 3. The CDR3 DNA reads as TGTGCCAGCAGTGGATGGACAGGGGCAGATACGCAGTATTTT. Translation: CASSGWTGADTQYF.

This rearrangement joins TRBV18 to TRBJ2-7; no clear D. CDR3 length: 12 amino acids. From germline, CDR1 is KGHSH and CDR2 LQKENI. Deletions cut 3 bases from V and 3 bases from J, with 6 bases between. The CDR3, as DNA: TGTGCCAGCTCACCCAACTACTACGAGCAGTACTTC. This encodes CASSPNYYEQYF.

This chain joins TRBV11-2 and TRBJ1-4; TRBD1 aligns across 9 bases. CDR1 is SGHAT, CDR2 FQNNGV, per germline. Unmatched junction bases numbered 12, after V lost 4 bases and J lost 0 bases. There are 19 residues in the CDR3. The CDR3 nucleotides are TGTGCCAGCAGCTCCGGGACAGGGAGTCTTATTGCAACTAATGAAAAACTGTTTTTT. As protein: CASSSGTGSLIATNEKLFF.

J is TRBJ2-3 and V is TRBV5-1, with 11 bases lining up with TRBD1. This CDR3 has 16 residues. The V gene's germline CDR1 is SGHRS and CDR2 YFSETQ. After removal of 2 bases from V and 3 bases from J, the junction contained 5 bases not matched to a gene. The CDR3 sequence: CASSFFGQGATDTQYF. The CDR3 coding sequence is TGCGCCAGCAGCTTCTTCGGACAGGGGGCTACAGATACGCAGTATTTT.

V usage is TRBV19 and J usage is TRBJ1-2; TRBD1 agrees at 10 bases. V shed 6 bases, J shed 0 bases, and the junction held 10 bases outside the gene matches. Per the germline V gene, CDR1 is LNHDA and CDR2 is SQIVND (reference sequence). This CDR3 region has 17 residues. The CDR3 DNA reads as TGTGCCAGTAGCCCATATCCCGGACAGGGGGCTAACTATGGCTACACCTTC. Its translation is CASSPYPGQGANYGYTF.

The genes are TRBV7-9 and TRBJ2-5, with 7 bases matching TRBD1. The assigned J gene may be wrong: the sequence end matches TRBJ2-7 better. Germline V gene lookup returns CDR1 SEHNR and CDR2 FQNEAQ (reference sequence). The CDR3 extends over 17 amino acids. The CDR3 loop is CASSRGTVSTGSYEQYF. The CDR3 DNA follows: TGTGCCAGCAGCCGAGGGACAGTCTCGACGGGCTCCTACGAGCAGTACTTC.

This chain joins TRBV18 and TRBJ2-7, with 7 bases aligning to TRBD2. The J segment lost 4 bases and the V segment lost 6 bases, leaving 6 bases of the junction unmatched. CDR1 is KGHSH and CDR2 is LQKENI in the germline V gene. The CDR3 has 13 residues. The CDR3 nucleotides read TGTGCCAGCTCTAAGACGGGGGGATACGAGCAGTACTTC. Its translation is CASSKTGGYEQYF.

The chain employs TRBV6-5 and TRBJ2-1; 14 bases fit TRBD2. The V gene end was trimmed by 6 bases and the J gene end by 6 bases; junction bases not matched to a gene: 4. The CDR3 totals 15 residues. Looked up from germline, CDR1 is MNHEY and CDR2 is SVGAGI. The CDR3 is CASSRTSGGSNEQFF. CDR3 nucleotides: TGTGCCAGCAGCCGGACTAGCGGGGGGTCCAATGAGCAGTTCTTC.